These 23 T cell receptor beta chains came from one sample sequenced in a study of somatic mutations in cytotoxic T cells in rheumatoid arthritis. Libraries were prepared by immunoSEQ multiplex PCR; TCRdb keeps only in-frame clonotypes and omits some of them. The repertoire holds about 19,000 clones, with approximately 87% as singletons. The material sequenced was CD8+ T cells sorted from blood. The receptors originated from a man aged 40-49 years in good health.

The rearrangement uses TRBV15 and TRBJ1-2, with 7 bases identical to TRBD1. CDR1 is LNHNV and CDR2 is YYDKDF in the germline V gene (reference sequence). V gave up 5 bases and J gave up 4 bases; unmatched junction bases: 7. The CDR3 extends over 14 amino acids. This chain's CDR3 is CATSGWTGTYGYTF. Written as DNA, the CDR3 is TGTGCCACCAGCGGGTGGACAGGTACCTATGGCTACACCTTC.

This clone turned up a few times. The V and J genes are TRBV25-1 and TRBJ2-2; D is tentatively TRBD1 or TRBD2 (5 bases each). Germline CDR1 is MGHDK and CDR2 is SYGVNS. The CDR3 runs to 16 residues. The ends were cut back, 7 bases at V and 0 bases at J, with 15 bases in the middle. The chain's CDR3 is CASTKQRDPNTGELFF. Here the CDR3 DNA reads TGTGCCAGCACCAAGCAGAGGGACCCGAACACCGGGGAGCTGTTTTTT.

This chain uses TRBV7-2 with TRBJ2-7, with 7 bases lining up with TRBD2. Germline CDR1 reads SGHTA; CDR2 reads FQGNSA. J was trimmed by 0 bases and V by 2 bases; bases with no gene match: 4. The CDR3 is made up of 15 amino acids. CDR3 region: CASSLWGGVSYEQYF. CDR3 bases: TGTGCCAGCAGCTTATGGGGAGGGGTCTCCTACGAGCAGTACTTC.

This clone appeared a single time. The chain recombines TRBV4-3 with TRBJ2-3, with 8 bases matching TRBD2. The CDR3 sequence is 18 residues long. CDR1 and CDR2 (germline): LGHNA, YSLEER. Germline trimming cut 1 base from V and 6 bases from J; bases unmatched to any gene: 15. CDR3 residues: CASSQGVREDREIDTQYF. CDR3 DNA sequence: TGCGCCAGCAGCCAAGGGGTGCGGGAGGACCGAGAAATCGATACGCAGTATTTT.

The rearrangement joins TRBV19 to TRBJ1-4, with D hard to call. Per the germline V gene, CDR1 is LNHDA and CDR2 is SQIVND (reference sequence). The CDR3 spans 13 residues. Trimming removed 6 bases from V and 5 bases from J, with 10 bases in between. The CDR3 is CASSIYRNEKLFF. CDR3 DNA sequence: TGTGCCAGTAGCATATACAGAAATGAAAAACTGTTTTTT.

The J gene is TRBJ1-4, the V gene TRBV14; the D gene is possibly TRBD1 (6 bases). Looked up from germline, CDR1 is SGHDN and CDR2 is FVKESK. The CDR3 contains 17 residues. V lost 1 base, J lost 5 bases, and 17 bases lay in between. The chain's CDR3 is CASSQAPGGAWNEKLFF. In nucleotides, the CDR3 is TGTGCCAGCAGCCAAGCCCCTGGGGGCGCCTGGAATGAAAAACTGTTTTTT.

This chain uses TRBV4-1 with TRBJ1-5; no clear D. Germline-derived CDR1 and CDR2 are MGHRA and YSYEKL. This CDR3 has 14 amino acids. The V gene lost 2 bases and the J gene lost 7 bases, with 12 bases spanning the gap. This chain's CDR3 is CASSQKAESQPQHF. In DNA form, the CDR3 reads TGCGCCAGCAGCCAAAAGGCGGAATCCCAGCCCCAGCATTTT.

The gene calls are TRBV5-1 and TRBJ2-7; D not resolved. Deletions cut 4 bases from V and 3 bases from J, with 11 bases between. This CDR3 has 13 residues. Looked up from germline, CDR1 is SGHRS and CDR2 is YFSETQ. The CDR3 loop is CASSVKLDYEQYF. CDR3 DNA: TGCGCCAGCAGCGTCAAACTCGACTACGAGCAGTACTTC. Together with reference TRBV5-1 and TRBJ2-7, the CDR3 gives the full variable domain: KAGVTQTPRYLIKTRGQQVTLSCSPISGHRSVSWYQQTPGQGLQFLFEYFSETQRNKGNFPGRFSGRQFSNSRSEMNVSTLELGDSALYLCASSVKLDYEQYFGPGTRLTVT.

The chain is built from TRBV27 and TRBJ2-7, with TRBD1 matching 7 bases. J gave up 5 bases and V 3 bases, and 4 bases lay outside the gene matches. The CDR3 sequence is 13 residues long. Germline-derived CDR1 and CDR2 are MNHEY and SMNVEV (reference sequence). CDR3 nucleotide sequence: TGTGCCAGCAGTTTTCAGGGGGAGCACGAGCAGTACTTC. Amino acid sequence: CASSFQGEHEQYF.

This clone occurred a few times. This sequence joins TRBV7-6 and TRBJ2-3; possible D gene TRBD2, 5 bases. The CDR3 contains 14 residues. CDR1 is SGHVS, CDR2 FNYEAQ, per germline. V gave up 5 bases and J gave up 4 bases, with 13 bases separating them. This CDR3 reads CASSLGIGADTQYF. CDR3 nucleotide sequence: TGTGCCAGCAGCCTCGGGATCGGGGCAGATACGCAGTATTTT.

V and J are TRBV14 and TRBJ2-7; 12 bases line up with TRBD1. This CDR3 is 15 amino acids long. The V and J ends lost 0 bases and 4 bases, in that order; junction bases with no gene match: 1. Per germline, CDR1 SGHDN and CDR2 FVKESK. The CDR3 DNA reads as TGTGCCAGCAGCCAAGAGGGACAGGGGGCGTACGAGCAGTACTTC. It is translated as CASSQEGQGAYEQYF.

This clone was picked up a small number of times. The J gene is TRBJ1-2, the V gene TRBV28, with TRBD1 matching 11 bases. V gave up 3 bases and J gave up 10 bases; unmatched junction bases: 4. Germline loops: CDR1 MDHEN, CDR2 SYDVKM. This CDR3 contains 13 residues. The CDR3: CASSLGQGVLYTF. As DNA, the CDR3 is TGTGCCAGCAGTTTGGGACAGGGGGTGCTCTACACCTTC.

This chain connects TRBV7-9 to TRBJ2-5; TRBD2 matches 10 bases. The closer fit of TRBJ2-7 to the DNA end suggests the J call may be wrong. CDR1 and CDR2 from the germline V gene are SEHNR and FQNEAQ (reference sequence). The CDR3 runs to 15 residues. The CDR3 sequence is CASSAAGLAVNEQYF. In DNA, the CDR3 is TGTGCCAGCAGCGCCGCCGGACTAGCGGTCAACGAGCAGTACTTC.

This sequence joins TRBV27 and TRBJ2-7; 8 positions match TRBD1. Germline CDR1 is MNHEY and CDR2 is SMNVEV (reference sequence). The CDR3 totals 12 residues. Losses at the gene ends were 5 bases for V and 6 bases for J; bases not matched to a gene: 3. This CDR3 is CASSPGGGEQYF. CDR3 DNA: TGTGCCAGCAGTCCAGGGGGCGGCGAGCAGTACTTC.

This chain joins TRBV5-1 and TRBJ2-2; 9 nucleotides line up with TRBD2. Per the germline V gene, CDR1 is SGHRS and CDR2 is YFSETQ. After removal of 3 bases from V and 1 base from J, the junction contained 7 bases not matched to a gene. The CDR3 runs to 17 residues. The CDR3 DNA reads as TGCGCCAGCAGCTCAACTGGACTAGCGTTGAACACCGGGGAGCTGTTTTTT. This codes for CASSSTGLALNTGELFF.

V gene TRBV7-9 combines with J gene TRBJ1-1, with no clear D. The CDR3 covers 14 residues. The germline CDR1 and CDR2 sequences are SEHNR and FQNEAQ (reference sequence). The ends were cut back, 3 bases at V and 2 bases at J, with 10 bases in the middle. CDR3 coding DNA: TGTGCCAGCAGCTTTACAGCCTTAAACACTGAAGCTTTCTTT. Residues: CASSFTALNTEAFF.

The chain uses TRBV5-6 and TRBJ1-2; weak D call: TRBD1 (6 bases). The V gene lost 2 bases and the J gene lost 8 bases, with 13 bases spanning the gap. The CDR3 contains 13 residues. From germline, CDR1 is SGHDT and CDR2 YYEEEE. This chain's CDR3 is CASSFGGARGYTF. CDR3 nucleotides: TGTGCCAGCAGCTTCGGGGGGGCTCGGGGCTACACCTTC. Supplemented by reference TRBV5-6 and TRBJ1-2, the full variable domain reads DAGVTQSPTHLIKTRGQQVTLRCSPKSGHDTVSWYQQALGQGPQFIFQYYEEEERQRGNFPDRFSGHQFPNYSSELNVNALLLGDSALYLCASSFGGARGYTFGSGTRLTVV.

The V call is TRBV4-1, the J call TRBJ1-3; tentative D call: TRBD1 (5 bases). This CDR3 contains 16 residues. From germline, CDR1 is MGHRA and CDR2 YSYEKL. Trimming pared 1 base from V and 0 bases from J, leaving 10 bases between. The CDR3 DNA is TGCGCCAGCAGCCAAGGGGACGGATTCTCTGGAAACACCATATATTTT. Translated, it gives CASSQGDGFSGNTIYF.

CDR3: CASSLTSSYEQYF. In DNA form, the CDR3 reads TGTGCCAGCAGTTTAACAAGCTCCTACGAGCAGTACTTC. The chain is built from TRBV28 and TRBJ2-7; D gene ambiguous. The V and J ends lost 2 bases and 0 bases respectively, with 5 bases between them. CDR1 and CDR2 (germline): MDHEN, SYDVKM. The CDR3 extends over 13 amino acids.

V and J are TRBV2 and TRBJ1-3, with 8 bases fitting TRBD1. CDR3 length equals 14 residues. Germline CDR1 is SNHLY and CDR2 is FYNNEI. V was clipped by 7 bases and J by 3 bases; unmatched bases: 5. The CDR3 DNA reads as TGTGCCAGCACAACGACAGGGGTTGGAAACACCATATATTTT. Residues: CASTTTGVGNTIYF. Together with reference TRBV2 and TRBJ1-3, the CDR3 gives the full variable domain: EPEVTQTPSHQVTQMGQEVILRCVPISNHLYFYWYRQILGQKVEFLVSFYNNEISEKSEIFDDQFSVERPDGSNFTLKIRSTKLEDSAMYFCASTTTGVGNTIYFGEGSWLTVV.

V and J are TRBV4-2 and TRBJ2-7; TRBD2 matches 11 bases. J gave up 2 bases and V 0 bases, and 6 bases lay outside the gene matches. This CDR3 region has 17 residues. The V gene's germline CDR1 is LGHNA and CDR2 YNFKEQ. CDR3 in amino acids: CASSQEGLAVGPYEQYF. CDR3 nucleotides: TGTGCCAGCAGCCAAGAGGGACTAGCGGTAGGGCCCTACGAGCAGTACTTC.

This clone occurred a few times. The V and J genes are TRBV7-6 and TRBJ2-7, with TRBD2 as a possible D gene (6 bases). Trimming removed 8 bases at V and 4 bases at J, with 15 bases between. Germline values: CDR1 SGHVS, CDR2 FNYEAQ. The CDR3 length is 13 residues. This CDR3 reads CASGGKRIYEQYF. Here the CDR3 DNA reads TGTGCCAGCGGGGGGAAGCGGATTTACGAGCAGTACTTC.

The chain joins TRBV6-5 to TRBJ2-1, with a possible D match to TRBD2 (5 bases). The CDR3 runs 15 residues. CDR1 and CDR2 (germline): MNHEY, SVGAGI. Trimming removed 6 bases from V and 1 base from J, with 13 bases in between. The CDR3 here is CASRLSSGSYNEQFF. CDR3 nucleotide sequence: TGTGCCAGCAGACTAAGCTCGGGATCCTACAATGAGCAGTTCTTC.